This T cell receptor beta chain was found in a study of CD8+ T cells in alopecia areata. Treatment denoted: oral pan-JAK inhibitor, 5-10 mg twice daily. V dropped 2 bases and J dropped 5 bases, with 15 bases sitting between them. CDR1 is GTSNPN, CDR2 SVGIG, per germline (reference sequence). This CDR3 comprises 14 residues. Isolated RNA was reverse transcribed into cDNA used as the sequencing template. Some clones are missing from TCRdb's copy, which holds only in-frame ones; the method was immunoSEQ multiplex PCR. The data contain approximately 220,000 clones, around two fifths of them singletons. The receptor was isolated from a human donor with alopecia areata. The specimen was CD4+ T cells sorted from blood, collected between weeks 30 and 35, from a patient treated with tofacitinib. The chain carries TRBV30 and TRBJ1-1; D gene unclear. This CDR3 reads CAWSFNWAGTEAFF. In nucleotides, the CDR3 is TGTGCCTGGAGTTTTAACTGGGCCGGGACTGAAGCTTTCTTT.